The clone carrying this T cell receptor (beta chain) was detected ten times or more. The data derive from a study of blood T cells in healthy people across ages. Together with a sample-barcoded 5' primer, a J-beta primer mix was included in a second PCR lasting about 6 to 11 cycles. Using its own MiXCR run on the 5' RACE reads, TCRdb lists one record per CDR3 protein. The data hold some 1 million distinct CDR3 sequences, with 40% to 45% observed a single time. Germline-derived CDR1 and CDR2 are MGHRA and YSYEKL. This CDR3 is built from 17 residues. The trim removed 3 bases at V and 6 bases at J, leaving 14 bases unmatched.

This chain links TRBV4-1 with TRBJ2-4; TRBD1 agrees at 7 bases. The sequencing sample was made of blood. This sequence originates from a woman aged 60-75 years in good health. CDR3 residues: CASSHNEQGRWLNIQYF. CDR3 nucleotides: TGCGCCAGCAGCCATAACGAACAGGGGCGGTGGTTAAACATTCAGTACTTC.